Described below is a single T cell receptor beta chain sequence and its context. CDR1 is SGHNT, CDR2 YYREEE, per germline (reference sequence). The CDR3 covers 15 residues. V trimming: 3 bases; J trimming: 3 bases; junction bases outside the gene matches: 6. This specimen belongs to a study of blood T cell repertoires in COVID-19. As for the study in general: Samples taken during acute and convalescent COVID-19 were collected in the United States, Italy and Spain. PBMCs, B-cell-depleted T cells, or T cells were the source of the cDNA or gDNA that made up the material.

One Seattle source followed patients from active infection through their disease course. As originally analysed: Amplification from reference gene primers served as the basis for estimated nucleated cell counts. Sequencing used immunoSEQ multiplex PCR; TCRdb keeps in-frame clones, though not all of them. Clone size and the V and J calls come from that table; the DNA yielded D and trimming. The table records 300,000 to 400,000 clones, about nine tenths of them present only once. The sequencing input was peripheral blood. The V gene is TRBV5-4, the J gene TRBJ2-7; 10 bases are shared with TRBD2. The sequence was obtained from a woman aged 45-60 years with COVID-19, enrolled during active disease. CDR3 loop: CASSSGTSVSYEQYF. The CDR3 bases are TGTGCCAGCAGCTCTGGGACTAGCGTTAGCTACGAGCAGTACTTC. Combining the CDR3 with reference TRBV5-4 and TRBJ2-7 gives the whole variable domain ETGVTQSPTHLIKTRGQQVTLRCSSQSGHNTVSWYQQALGQGPQFIFQYYREEENGRGNFPPRFSGLQFPNYSSELNVNALELDDSALYLCASSSGTSVSYEQYFGPGTRLTVT.